The text below deals with one T cell receptor (beta chain). What it binds is not known. The record originates from a study of identical twins. Broader study findings: Beta clonotypes that were abundant in cord blood contained fewer insertions, a pattern absent from memory repertoires.

Germline CDR1 and CDR2: DFQATT and SNEGSKA (reference sequence). Trimming took 4 bases from V and 2 from J, leaving 12 bases between them. This CDR3 is 13 amino acids long. TCRdb used MiXCR to reprocess the 5' RACE reads, holding one entry per CDR3 protein. The top ten hold around 13% of the sample, which has approximately 700,000 distinct CDR3 sequences, 15% to 20% seen once. This same sample was also part of a study on T cells expressing NK-cell markers. That work contributes: Eight donors were sequenced, of whom seven were HCMV-seropositive, while the remaining one was HCMV-seronegative. In several experiments, sorting was confined to alpha-beta TCR T cells through use of an anti-gamma-delta TCR antibody.

J is TRBJ2-7 and V is TRBV20-1; weak D call: TRBD2 (6 bases). The sequence was collected from a woman under 30 in good health. The sequenced sample was PBMCs. The DNA for the CDR3 is TGCAGTGCTATTCCTCCGGGGGCCTACGAGCAGTACTTC. This encodes CSAIPPGAYEQYF.